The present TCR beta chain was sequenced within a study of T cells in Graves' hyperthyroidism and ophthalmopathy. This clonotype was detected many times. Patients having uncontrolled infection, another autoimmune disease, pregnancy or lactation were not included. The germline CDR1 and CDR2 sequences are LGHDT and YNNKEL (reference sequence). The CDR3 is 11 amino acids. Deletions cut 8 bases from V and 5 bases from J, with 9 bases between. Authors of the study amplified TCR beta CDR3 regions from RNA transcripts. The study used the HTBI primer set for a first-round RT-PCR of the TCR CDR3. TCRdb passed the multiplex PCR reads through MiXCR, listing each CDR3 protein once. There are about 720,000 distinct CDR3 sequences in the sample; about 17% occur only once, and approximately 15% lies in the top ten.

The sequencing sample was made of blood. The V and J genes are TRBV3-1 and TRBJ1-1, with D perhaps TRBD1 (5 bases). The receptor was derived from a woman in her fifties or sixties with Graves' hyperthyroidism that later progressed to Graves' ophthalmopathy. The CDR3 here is CASAWGTEAFF. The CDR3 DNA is TGTGCCAGCGCTTGGGGGACTGAAGCTTTCTTT.